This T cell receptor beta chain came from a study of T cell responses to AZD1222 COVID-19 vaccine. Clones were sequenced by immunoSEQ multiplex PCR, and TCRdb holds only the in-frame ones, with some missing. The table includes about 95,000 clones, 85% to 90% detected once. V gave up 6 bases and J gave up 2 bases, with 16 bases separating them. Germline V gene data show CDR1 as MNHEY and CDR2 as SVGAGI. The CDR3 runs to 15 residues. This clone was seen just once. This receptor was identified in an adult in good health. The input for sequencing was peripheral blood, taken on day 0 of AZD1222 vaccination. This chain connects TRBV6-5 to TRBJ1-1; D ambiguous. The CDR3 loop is CASSFMGRLNTEAFF. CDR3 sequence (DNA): TGTGCCAGCAGCTTTATGGGCAGGCTTAACACTGAAGCTTTCTTT.